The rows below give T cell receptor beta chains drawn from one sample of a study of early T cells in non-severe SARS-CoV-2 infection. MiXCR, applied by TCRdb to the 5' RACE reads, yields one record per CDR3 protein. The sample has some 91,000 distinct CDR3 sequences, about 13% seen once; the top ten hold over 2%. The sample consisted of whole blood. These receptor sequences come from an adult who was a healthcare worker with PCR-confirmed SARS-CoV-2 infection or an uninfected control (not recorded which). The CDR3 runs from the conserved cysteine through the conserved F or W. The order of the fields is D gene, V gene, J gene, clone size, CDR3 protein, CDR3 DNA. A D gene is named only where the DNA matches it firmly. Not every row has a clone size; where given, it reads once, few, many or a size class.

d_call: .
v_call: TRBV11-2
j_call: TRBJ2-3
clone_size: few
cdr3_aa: CASSLDRRLAYSDTQYF
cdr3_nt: TGTGCCAGCAGCTTAGATCGGCGGTTAGCGTACTCAGATACGCAGTATTTT

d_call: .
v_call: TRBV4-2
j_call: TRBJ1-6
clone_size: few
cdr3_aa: CASSLTPDPNNSPLHF
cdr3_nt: TGTGCCAGCAGCCTAACACCTGATCCCAATAATTCACCCCTCCACTTT

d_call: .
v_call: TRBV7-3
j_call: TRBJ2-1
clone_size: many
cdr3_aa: CASSPQGGNWNEQFF
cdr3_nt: TGTGCCAGCAGCCCCCAGGGGGGGAATTGGAATGAGCAGTTCTTC

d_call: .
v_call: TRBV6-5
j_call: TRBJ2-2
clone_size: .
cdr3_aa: CASSYSPTGAAGELFF
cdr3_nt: TGTGCCAGCAGTTACTCCCCGACGGGGGCGGCCGGGGAGCTGTTTTTT

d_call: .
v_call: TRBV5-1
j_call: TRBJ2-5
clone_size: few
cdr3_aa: CASSLPGVETQYF
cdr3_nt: TGCGCCAGCAGCCTTCCTGGGGTGGAGACCCAGTACTTC

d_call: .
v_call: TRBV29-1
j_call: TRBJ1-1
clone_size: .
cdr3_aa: CSVDRGTNTEAFF
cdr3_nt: TGCAGCGTTGATCGAGGGACGAACACTGAAGCTTTCTTT

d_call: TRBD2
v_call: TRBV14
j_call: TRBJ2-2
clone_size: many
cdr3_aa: CASSHFHGGANTGELFF
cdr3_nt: TGTGCCAGCAGCCACTTCCACGGGGGGGCCAACACCGGGGAGCTGTTTTTT

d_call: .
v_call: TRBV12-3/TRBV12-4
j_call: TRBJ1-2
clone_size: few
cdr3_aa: CASRRMEGNGYTF
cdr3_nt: TGTGCCAGCAGGAGGATGGAGGGCAATGGCTACACCTTC

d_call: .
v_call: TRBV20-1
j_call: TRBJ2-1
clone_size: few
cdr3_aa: CSAGEAGVDNEQFF
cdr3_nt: TGCAGTGCTGGGGAGGCAGGGGTGGACAATGAGCAGTTCTTC

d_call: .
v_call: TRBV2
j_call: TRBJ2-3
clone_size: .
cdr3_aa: CASSESLYTQYF
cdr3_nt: TGTGCCAGCAGTGAAAGTCTCTATACGCAGTATTTT

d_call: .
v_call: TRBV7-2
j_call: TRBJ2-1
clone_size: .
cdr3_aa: CASSLRGVGSSYNEQFF
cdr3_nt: TGTGCCAGCAGCTTACGGGGTGTGGGGAGCTCCTACAATGAGCAGTTCTTC

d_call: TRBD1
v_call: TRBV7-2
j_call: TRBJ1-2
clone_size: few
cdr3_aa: CASSRDRGRGYTF
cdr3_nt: TGTGCCAGCAGCCGGGACAGGGGGCGTGGCTACACCTTC

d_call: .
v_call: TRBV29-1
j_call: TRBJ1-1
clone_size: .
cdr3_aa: CSVLPARVSTEAFF
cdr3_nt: TGCAGCGTTTTGCCCGCCAGGGTATCGACTGAAGCTTTCTTT

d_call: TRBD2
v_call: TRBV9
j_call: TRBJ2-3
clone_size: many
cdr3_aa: CASSVAPSGSGGPPDTQYF
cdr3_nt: TGTGCCAGCAGCGTAGCCCCCTCGGGGAGCGGGGGGCCCCCAGATACGCAGTATTTT

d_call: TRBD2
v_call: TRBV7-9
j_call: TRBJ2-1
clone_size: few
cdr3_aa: CASSFYGTSDEQFF
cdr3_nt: TGTGCCAGCAGCTTCTACGGGACTAGCGATGAGCAGTTCTTC

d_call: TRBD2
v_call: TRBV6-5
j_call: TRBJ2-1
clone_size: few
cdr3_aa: CASSYSLLAGVNNEQFF
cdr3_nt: TGTGCCAGCAGTTACTCCCTACTAGCGGGGGTGAACAATGAGCAGTTCTTC

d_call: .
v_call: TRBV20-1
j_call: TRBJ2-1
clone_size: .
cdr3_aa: CSARLRPGRTDNEQFF
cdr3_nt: TGCAGTGCTAGACTTCGACCGGGACGCACTGACAATGAGCAGTTCTTC

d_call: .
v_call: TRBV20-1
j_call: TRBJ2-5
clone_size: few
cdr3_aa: CSARDNPTETQYF
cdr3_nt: TGCAGTGCCAGGGACAACCCCACCGAGACCCAGTACTTC

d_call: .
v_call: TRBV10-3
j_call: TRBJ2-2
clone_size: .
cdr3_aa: CAISGGRGLDTGELFF
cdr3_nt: TGTGCCATCAGTGGGGGCAGGGGTTTGGACACCGGGGAGCTGTTTTTT

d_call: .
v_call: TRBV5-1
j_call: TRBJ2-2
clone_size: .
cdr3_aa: CASSSGPNTGELFF
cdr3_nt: TGCGCCAGCAGCTCGGGACCGAACACCGGGGAGCTGTTTTTT

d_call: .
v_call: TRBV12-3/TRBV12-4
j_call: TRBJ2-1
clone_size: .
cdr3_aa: CASSSSWGYYNEQFF
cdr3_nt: TGTGCCAGCAGCTCATCGTGGGGGTACTACAATGAGCAGTTCTTC

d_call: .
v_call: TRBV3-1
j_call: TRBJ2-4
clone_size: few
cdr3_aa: CASSQQYRAENIQYF
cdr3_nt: TGTGCCAGCAGCCAACAATACAGGGCCGAAAACATTCAGTACTTC

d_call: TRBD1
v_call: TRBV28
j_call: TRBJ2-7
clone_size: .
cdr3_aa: CASSFEDRGMFEQYF
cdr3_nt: TGTGCCAGCAGTTTTGAGGACAGGGGAATGTTCGAGCAGTACTTC

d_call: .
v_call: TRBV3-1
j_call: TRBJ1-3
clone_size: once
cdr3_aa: CASSQKGQGTIYF
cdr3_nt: TGTGCCAGCAGCCAAAAAGGGCAGGGCACCATATATTTT